This T cell receptor beta chain was profiled in a study of low-dose radiotherapy and immunotherapy resistance in tumors. Study in general: Patients received cyclophosphamide 200 mg/m2 intravenously every two weeks, the day before radiation-immunotherapy.

Time point described: before trial treatment. cDNA synthesis used a TRAV/TRBV-specific primer set for both chains. Using a constant-region primer together with a V-primer adapter, TCRs were subjected to approximately 20 PCR cycles of amplification. Amplifying the isolated mRNA was done by in vitro transcription. Using its own MiXCR run on the reads, TCRdb lists one record per CDR3 protein. The table shows approximately 90,000 distinct CDR3 sequences, with over 15% occurring only once. Germline V gene lookup returns CDR1 SGHVS and CDR2 FNYEAQ. The CDR3 consists of 20 residues. V shed 1 base and J 4 bases; nucleotides not matched to a gene: 16. The table lists this clonotype with many counts.

The sequence was obtained from a male donor with prostate cancer. Sequences were derived from PBMCs, sampled before treatment. The chain couples TRBV7-6 to TRBJ2-3, with 11 nucleotides matching TRBD2. The CDR3 here is CASSLVEPISGGALSDTQYF. CDR3 nucleotides: TGTGCCAGCAGCTTAGTGGAGCCAATTAGCGGGGGGGCCTTATCAGATACGCAGTATTTT.